This T cell receptor (beta chain) originates from a study of metastatic and nonmetastatic thyroid tumors. Overall study: Both malignant and benign thyroid patients supplied peripheral blood and tumor or nodule tissue samples, across which the repertoires of these patients were then compared. Whole-study results and caveats: Malignant tumors reportedly showed significantly higher TCR beta diversity than benign nodules in both blood and tumor.

This clone was seen repeatedly, ten times or more. The target antigen is unknown. Patients had received no treatment of any kind before thyroid surgery. In the original analysis: A distant-metastasis classifier for papillary thyroid cancer was built using CDR3 differences across clinicopathological groups. TCRdb re-called the PCR reads via MiXCR. The authors' filters were not applied to this entry. The repertoire holds over 15,000 clones, with 26% as singletons. The sequence was collected from a female donor with papillary thyroid cancer or a benign thyroid nodule (not recorded which). Some clones in this sample may be carry-over from other donors' samples. Sequencing used tumor tissue.

DNA of the CDR3: TGTGCCAGTAGTATAGATAACGCCGCGGTGAATACGCAGTATTTT. It yields the protein CASSIDNAAVNTQYF. The chain combines TRBV19 with TRBJ2-3, with D uncertain. The CDR3 covers 15 residues. Per the germline V gene, CDR1 is LNHDA and CDR2 is SQIVND (reference sequence). Trimming pared 0 bases from V and 7 bases from J, leaving 14 bases between.